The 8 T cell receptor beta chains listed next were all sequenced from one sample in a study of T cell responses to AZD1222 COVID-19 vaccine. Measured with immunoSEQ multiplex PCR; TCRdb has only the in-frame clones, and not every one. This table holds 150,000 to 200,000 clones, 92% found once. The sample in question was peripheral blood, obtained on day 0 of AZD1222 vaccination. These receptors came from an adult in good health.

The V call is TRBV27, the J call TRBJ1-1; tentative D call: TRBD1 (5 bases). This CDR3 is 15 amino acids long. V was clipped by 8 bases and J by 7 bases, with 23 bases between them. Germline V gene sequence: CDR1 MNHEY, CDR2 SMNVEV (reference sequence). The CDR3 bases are TGTGCCAGCCGAGTTCCCGGGCAGGGCCGGGATGAAGCTTTCTTT. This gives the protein CASRVPGQGRDEAFF.

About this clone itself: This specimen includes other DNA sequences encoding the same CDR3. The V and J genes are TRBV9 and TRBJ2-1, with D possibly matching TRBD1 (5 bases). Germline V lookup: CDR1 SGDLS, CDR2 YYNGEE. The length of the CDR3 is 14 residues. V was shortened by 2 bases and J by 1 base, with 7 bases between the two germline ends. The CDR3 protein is CASSVAGSYNEQFF. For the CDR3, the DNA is TGTGCCAGCAGCGTGGCAGGGTCCTACAATGAGCAGTTCTTC.

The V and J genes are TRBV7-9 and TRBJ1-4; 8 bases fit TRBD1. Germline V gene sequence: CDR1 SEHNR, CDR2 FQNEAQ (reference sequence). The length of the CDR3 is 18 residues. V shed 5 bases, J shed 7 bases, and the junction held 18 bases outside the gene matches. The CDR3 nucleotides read TGTGCCAGCAGCAAGGGGTCAAGCCGGACAGGGAGGCTTGAAAAACTGTTTTTT. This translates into CASSKGSSRTGRLEKLFF.

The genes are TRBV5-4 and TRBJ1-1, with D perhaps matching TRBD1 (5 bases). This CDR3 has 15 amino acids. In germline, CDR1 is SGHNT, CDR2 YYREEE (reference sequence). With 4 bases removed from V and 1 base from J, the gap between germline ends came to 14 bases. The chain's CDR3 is CASSRGGGTNTEAFF. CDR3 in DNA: TGTGCCAGCAGCCGGGGGGGAGGGACGAACACTGAAGCTTTCTTT.

CDR3 nucleotide sequence: TGCGCCAGCTCGGGACTAGCGGGGACAGATACGCAGTATTTT. Encoded protein: CASSGLAGTDTQYF. This chain uses TRBV10-1 with TRBJ2-3, with TRBD2 matching over 13 bases. The germline CDR1 and CDR2 sequences are WNHNN and SYGVQD (reference sequence). This CDR3 is built from 14 residues. Germline trimming cut 8 bases from V and 3 bases from J; bases unmatched to any gene: 2.

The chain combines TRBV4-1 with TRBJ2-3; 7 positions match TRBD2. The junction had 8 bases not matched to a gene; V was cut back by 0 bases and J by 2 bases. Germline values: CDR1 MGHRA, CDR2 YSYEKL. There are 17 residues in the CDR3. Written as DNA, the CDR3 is TGCGCCAGCAGCCAAGATGGCCTAGCGGCATTCACAGATACGCAGTATTTT. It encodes CASSQDGLAAFTDTQYF.

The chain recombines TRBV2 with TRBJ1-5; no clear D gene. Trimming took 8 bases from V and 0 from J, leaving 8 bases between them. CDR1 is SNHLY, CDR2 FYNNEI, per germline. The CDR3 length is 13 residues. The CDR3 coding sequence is TGTGCCAGCGTTTTGGCTAGCAATCAGCCCCAGCATTTT. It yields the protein CASVLASNQPQHF.

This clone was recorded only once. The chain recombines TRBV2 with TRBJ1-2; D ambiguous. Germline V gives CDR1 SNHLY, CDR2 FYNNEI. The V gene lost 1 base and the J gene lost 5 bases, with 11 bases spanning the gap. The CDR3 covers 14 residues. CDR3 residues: CASSEGILGYGYTF. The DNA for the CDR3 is TGTGCCAGCAGTGAAGGTATATTGGGTTATGGCTACACCTTC.